A selection of T cell receptor beta chains follows, all from one sample in a study of PD-1 blockade in classical Hodgkin lymphoma. Assay: immunoSEQ multiplex PCR; the TCRdb copy retains only in-frame clones and omits some. The table records 15,000 to 25,000 clones, more than 65% of them present only once. The sequenced sample was peripheral blood mononuclear cells (PBMCs), obtained before the fourth cycle of nivolumab. The receptors originated from a human donor with classical Hodgkin lymphoma. Each CDR3 is given with its conserved first and last residue. A D gene is named only where the DNA matches it firmly. Part of the rows lack a size; the others show once, few, many or a class for expanded clones.

d_gene: TRBD2; j_gene: TRBJ2-2; abundance: NA; v_gene: TRBV7-2; CDR3aa: CASSFPSGGKNTGELFF; CDR3nt: TGTGCCAGCAGCTTTCCTAGCGGGGGGAAGAACACCGGGGAGCTGTTTTTT
d_gene: NA; j_gene: TRBJ2-6; abundance: NA; v_gene: TRBV18; CDR3aa: CASSPRGGVRDSGANVLTF; CDR3nt: TGTGCCAGCTCACCACGTGGTGGGGTTCGGGACTCTGGGGCCAACGTCCTGACTTTC
d_gene: TRBD1; j_gene: TRBJ2-2; abundance: NA; v_gene: TRBV6-1; CDR3aa: CAGDDRGANTGELFF; CDR3nt: TGTGCCGGAGACGACAGGGGTGCCAACACCGGGGAGCTGTTTTTT
d_gene: NA; j_gene: TRBJ2-2; abundance: once; v_gene: TRBV5-1; CDR3aa: CASNRAGQNTGELFF; CDR3nt: TGCGCCAGCAACCGAGCGGGACAGAACACCGGGGAGCTGTTTTTT
d_gene: NA; j_gene: TRBJ2-7; abundance: NA; v_gene: TRBV28; CDR3aa: CASSFPGPPVRWEEQYF; CDR3nt: TGTGCCAGCAGTTTCCCCGGACCACCTGTTAGGTGGGAAGAGCAGTACTTC
d_gene: NA; j_gene: TRBJ2-2; abundance: few; v_gene: TRBV9; CDR3aa: CASSVAWRTGELFF; CDR3nt: TGTGCCAGCAGCGTAGCATGGAGAACCGGGGAGCTGTTTTTT
d_gene: TRBD2; j_gene: TRBJ2-2; abundance: NA; v_gene: TRBV7-7; CDR3aa: CASSRLAGAPNTGELFF; CDR3nt: TGTGCTAGCAGCAGACTAGCGGGAGCCCCGAACACCGGGGAGCTGTTTTTT
d_gene: NA; j_gene: TRBJ1-1; abundance: NA; v_gene: TRBV7-9; CDR3aa: CASSLREGTEAFF; CDR3nt: TGTGCCAGCAGCTTAAGGGAAGGGACTGAAGCTTTCTTT
d_gene: NA; j_gene: TRBJ2-7; abundance: NA; v_gene: TRBV28; CDR3aa: CASSLPRGYKHYEQYF; CDR3nt: TGTGCCAGCAGTCTCCCAAGGGGGTACAAGCACTACGAGCAGTACTTC
d_gene: NA; j_gene: TRBJ2-1; abundance: NA; v_gene: TRBV7-2; CDR3aa: CASSSDSGYGGFF; CDR3nt: TGTGCCAGCAGCTCCGATAGCGGCTACGGGGGTTTCTTC
d_gene: TRBD2; j_gene: TRBJ2-3; abundance: NA; v_gene: TRBV7-2; CDR3aa: CASSLRLAGAGDTQYF; CDR3nt: TGTGCCAGCAGCTTAAGACTAGCGGGGGCAGGGGATACGCAGTATTTT
d_gene: TRBD2; j_gene: TRBJ2-3; abundance: NA; v_gene: TRBV6-6; CDR3aa: CASSYDAGADTQYF; CDR3nt: TGTGCCAGCAGTTACGATGCGGGAGCCGATACGCAGTATTTT
d_gene: NA; j_gene: TRBJ1-5; abundance: NA; v_gene: TRBV6-6; CDR3aa: CASTPSVEQPQHF; CDR3nt: TGTGCCAGCACTCCTTCCGTAGAACAGCCCCAGCATTTT
d_gene: TRBD2; j_gene: TRBJ2-3; abundance: NA; v_gene: TRBV5-1; CDR3aa: CASSLDAGGPGDTQYF; CDR3nt: TGCGCCAGCAGCTTGGATGCGGGGGGGCCGGGGGATACGCAGTATTTT
d_gene: NA; j_gene: TRBJ2-7; abundance: NA; v_gene: TRBV2; CDR3aa: CATHRDRTYEQYF; CDR3nt: TGTGCCACTCACCGGGACCGTACCTACGAGCAGTACTTC
d_gene: NA; j_gene: TRBJ2-3; abundance: NA; v_gene: TRBV7-2; CDR3aa: CASSLGPDAHTQYF; CDR3nt: TGTGCCAGCAGCTTAGGCCCCGACGCGCATACGCAGTATTTT
d_gene: TRBD2; j_gene: TRBJ2-5; abundance: once; v_gene: TRBV11-3; CDR3aa: CASSPGQVAGGHETQYF; CDR3nt: TGTGCCAGCAGCCCCGGACAAGTAGCGGGAGGGCACGAGACCCAGTACTTC
d_gene: NA; j_gene: TRBJ1-5; abundance: few; v_gene: TRBV11-3; CDR3aa: CASSLRPEGDNQPQHF; CDR3nt: TGTGCCAGCAGCCTAAGGCCGGAAGGGGACAATCAGCCCCAGCATTTT
d_gene: NA; j_gene: TRBJ1-1; abundance: few; v_gene: TRBV29-1; CDR3aa: CSVGGGGGGWSEAFF; CDR3nt: TGCAGCGTTGGAGGCGGGGGGGGCGGTTGGTCTGAAGCTTTCTTT
d_gene: TRBD1; j_gene: TRBJ1-1; abundance: NA; v_gene: TRBV14; CDR3aa: CASSPDREDTEAFF; CDR3nt: TGTGCCAGCAGCCCGGACAGGGAGGACACTGAAGCTTTCTTT
d_gene: NA; j_gene: TRBJ2-3; abundance: once; v_gene: TRBV6-1; CDR3aa: CASETSDSTDTQYF; CDR3nt: TGTGCCAGCGAGACCTCAGACTCCACAGATACGCAGTATTTT
d_gene: TRBD1; j_gene: TRBJ1-1; abundance: once; v_gene: TRBV19; CDR3aa: CASSIPVGGGEAFF; CDR3nt: TGTGCCAGTAGTATCCCCGTAGGGGGCGGTGAAGCTTTCTTT
d_gene: NA; j_gene: TRBJ1-5; abundance: NA; v_gene: TRBV5-4; CDR3aa: CASSPSKSSGQPQHF; CDR3nt: TGTGCCAGCAGCCCCTCTAAATCTTCTGGTCAGCCCCAGCATTTT
d_gene: TRBD1; j_gene: TRBJ1-2; abundance: NA; v_gene: TRBV28; CDR3aa: CASSETGGLYGYTF; CDR3nt: TGTGCCAGCAGTGAAACAGGGGGCCTCTATGGCTACACCTTC
d_gene: NA; j_gene: TRBJ2-5; abundance: NA; v_gene: TRBV6-6; CDR3aa: CAGGLGETQYF; CDR3nt: TGTGCCGGGGGACTCGGGGAGACCCAGTACTTC
d_gene: TRBD1; j_gene: TRBJ1-6; abundance: NA; v_gene: TRBV19; CDR3aa: CASSSGTGNGSPLHF; CDR3nt: TGTGCCAGTAGTTCCGGGACAGGGAATGGATCACCCCTCCACTTT
d_gene: NA; j_gene: TRBJ1-2; abundance: NA; v_gene: TRBV9; CDR3aa: CASSVSQANYGYTF; CDR3nt: TGTGCCAGCAGCGTCAGTCAAGCTAACTATGGCTACACCTTC
d_gene: NA; j_gene: TRBJ2-1; abundance: few; v_gene: TRBV6-1; CDR3aa: CASSSQSGDEQFF; CDR3nt: TGTGCCAGCAGTTCCCAGTCCGGCGATGAGCAGTTCTTC
d_gene: NA; j_gene: TRBJ1-2; abundance: NA; v_gene: TRBV6-6; CDR3aa: CASSLDSDYGYTF; CDR3nt: TGTGCCAGCAGTTTGGACAGTGACTATGGCTACACCTTC
d_gene: NA; j_gene: TRBJ2-1; abundance: NA; v_gene: TRBV19; CDR3aa: CASRSGTLYNEQFF; CDR3nt: TGTGCCAGTAGATCCGGGACATTATACAATGAGCAGTTCTTC
d_gene: NA; j_gene: TRBJ1-2; abundance: few; v_gene: TRBV21-1; CDR3aa: CASSKGQPNYGYTF; CDR3nt: TGTGCCAGCAGCAAAGGGCAGCCGAACTATGGCTACACCTTC
d_gene: TRBD2; j_gene: TRBJ2-3; abundance: NA; v_gene: TRBV5-1; CDR3aa: CASSPGLAGPGDTQYF; CDR3nt: TGCGCCAGCAGTCCGGGACTAGCGGGACCCGGAGATACGCAGTATTTT
d_gene: TRBD2; j_gene: TRBJ2-1; abundance: NA; v_gene: TRBV19; CDR3aa: CASKIAGDRRNEQFF; CDR3nt: TGTGCCAGTAAAATAGCGGGAGATCGGAGAAATGAGCAGTTCTTC
d_gene: NA; j_gene: TRBJ2-5; abundance: NA; v_gene: TRBV7-2; CDR3aa: CASSLQGRETQYF; CDR3nt: TGTGCCAGCAGCTTGCAGGGTAGAGAGACCCAGTACTTC
d_gene: NA; j_gene: TRBJ2-1; abundance: NA; v_gene: TRBV7-3; CDR3aa: CASSLGGINEQFF; CDR3nt: TGTGCCAGCAGCTTGGGTGGGATAAATGAGCAGTTCTTC
d_gene: NA; j_gene: TRBJ1-6; abundance: NA; v_gene: TRBV6-5; CDR3aa: CASSYLPGNSNSPLHF; CDR3nt: TGTGCCAGCAGTTACCTTCCAGGGAATAGTAATTCACCCCTCCACTTT
d_gene: NA; j_gene: TRBJ1-1; abundance: NA; v_gene: TRBV6-1; CDR3aa: CASSLVVNTEAFF; CDR3nt: TGTGCCAGCAGTTTAGTCGTTAACACTGAAGCTTTCTTT
d_gene: TRBD2; j_gene: TRBJ2-1; abundance: NA; v_gene: TRBV27; CDR3aa: CASSLLAGGLNEQFF; CDR3nt: TGTGCCAGCAGTTTACTAGCGGGAGGGCTTAATGAGCAGTTCTTC
d_gene: NA; j_gene: TRBJ2-3; abundance: few; v_gene: TRBV28; CDR3aa: CASNLQGRGTDTQYF; CDR3nt: TGTGCAAGCAACCTACAGGGTCGAGGAACAGATACGCAGTATTTT
d_gene: TRBD2; j_gene: TRBJ2-4; abundance: NA; v_gene: TRBV5-1; CDR3aa: CASSSGLAGAKNIQYF; CDR3nt: TGCGCCAGCAGCTCCGGACTAGCGGGGGCCAAAAACATTCAGTACTTC
d_gene: NA; j_gene: TRBJ1-5; abundance: NA; v_gene: TRBV6-6; CDR3aa: CASSYLNGQINQPQHF; CDR3nt: TGTGCCAGCAGTTATCTTAACGGACAGATCAATCAGCCCCAGCATTTT
d_gene: NA; j_gene: TRBJ1-5; abundance: NA; v_gene: TRBV5-6; CDR3aa: CASSSSTGFGRFDQPQHF; CDR3nt: TGTGCCAGCAGCTCCTCAACGGGTTTCGGGCGGTTTGATCAGCCCCAGCATTTT
d_gene: TRBD1; j_gene: TRBJ1-5; abundance: NA; v_gene: TRBV19; CDR3aa: CASSITGTVSHF; CDR3nt: TGTGCCAGTAGTATCACCGGGACAGTCTCGCATTTT
d_gene: TRBD1; j_gene: TRBJ1-6; abundance: NA; v_gene: TRBV5-1; CDR3aa: CASSLGQGTGSPLHF; CDR3nt: TGCGCCAGCAGCTTGGGACAGGGTACGGGTTCACCCCTCCACTTT
d_gene: TRBD2; j_gene: TRBJ2-5; abundance: NA; v_gene: TRBV19; CDR3aa: CASSILGTSGQETQYF; CDR3nt: TGTGCCAGTAGTATATTGGGGACTAGCGGCCAAGAGACCCAGTACTTC
d_gene: NA; j_gene: TRBJ2-2; abundance: few; v_gene: TRBV14; CDR3aa: CASSRNQGVTGELFF; CDR3nt: TGTGCCAGCAGTCGGAACCAGGGTGTCACCGGGGAGCTGTTTTTT
d_gene: TRBD1; j_gene: TRBJ2-2; abundance: NA; v_gene: TRBV9; CDR3aa: CASSVVKGAGTGELFF; CDR3nt: TGTGCCAGCAGCGTAGTAAAGGGGGCTGGGACCGGGGAGCTGTTTTTT
d_gene: TRBD1; j_gene: TRBJ2-1; abundance: NA; v_gene: TRBV5-1; CDR3aa: CASSLTSRQGTPYNEQFF; CDR3nt: TGCGCCAGCAGCTTGACATCACGACAGGGAACCCCCTACAATGAGCAGTTCTTC
d_gene: TRBD1; j_gene: TRBJ2-3; abundance: NA; v_gene: TRBV29-1; CDR3aa: CSVRQGASADTQYF; CDR3nt: TGCAGCGTTCGACAGGGGGCAAGTGCAGATACGCAGTATTTT
d_gene: NA; j_gene: TRBJ1-6; abundance: NA; v_gene: TRBV5-1; CDR3aa: CASSFGTAEGPLHF; CDR3nt: TGCGCCAGCAGCTTTGGGACGGCTGAGGGACCCCTCCACTTT
d_gene: TRBD1; j_gene: TRBJ1-2; abundance: NA; v_gene: TRBV28; CDR3aa: CASSSPGTADNYGYTF; CDR3nt: TGTGCCAGCAGTTCCCCAGGGACAGCCGATAACTATGGCTACACCTTC
d_gene: NA; j_gene: TRBJ1-1; abundance: NA; v_gene: TRBV6-5; CDR3aa: CASSYSNLNTEAFF; CDR3nt: TGTGCCAGCAGTTACTCGAACCTAAACACTGAAGCTTTCTTT
d_gene: TRBD2; j_gene: TRBJ2-1; abundance: NA; v_gene: TRBV7-9; CDR3aa: CASSRGRLAGVEQFF; CDR3nt: TGTGCCAGCAGCCGAGGTCGACTAGCGGGAGTCGAGCAGTTCTTC
d_gene: NA; j_gene: TRBJ1-2; abundance: NA; v_gene: TRBV5-6; CDR3aa: CASSLVQARTYGYTF; CDR3nt: TGTGCCAGCAGCTTGGTTCAGGCAAGGACCTATGGCTACACCTTC
d_gene: TRBD1; j_gene: TRBJ2-7; abundance: NA; v_gene: TRBV28; CDR3aa: CASSHGRQGVREQYF; CDR3nt: TGTGCCAGCAGTCATGGGCGCCAGGGGGTACGGGAGCAGTACTTC
d_gene: TRBD1; j_gene: TRBJ2-4; abundance: NA; v_gene: TRBV6-6; CDR3aa: CASTPQGIKNIQYF; CDR3nt: TGTGCCAGCACCCCACAGGGGATCAAAAACATTCAGTACTTC
d_gene: NA; j_gene: TRBJ1-6; abundance: NA; v_gene: TRBV19; CDR3aa: CASSTLGFSPLHF; CDR3nt: TGTGCCAGTAGTACGCTGGGCTTTTCACCCCTCCACTTT
d_gene: NA; j_gene: TRBJ2-1; abundance: NA; v_gene: TRBV4-3; CDR3aa: CASSQGLEGEQFF; CDR3nt: TGCGCCAGCAGCCAAGGTCTCGAGGGGGAGCAGTTCTTC
d_gene: NA; j_gene: TRBJ2-5; abundance: NA; v_gene: TRBV5-8; CDR3aa: CASRSRRYQETQYF; CDR3nt: TGTGCCAGCAGAAGCCGGAGGTACCAAGAGACCCAGTACTTC